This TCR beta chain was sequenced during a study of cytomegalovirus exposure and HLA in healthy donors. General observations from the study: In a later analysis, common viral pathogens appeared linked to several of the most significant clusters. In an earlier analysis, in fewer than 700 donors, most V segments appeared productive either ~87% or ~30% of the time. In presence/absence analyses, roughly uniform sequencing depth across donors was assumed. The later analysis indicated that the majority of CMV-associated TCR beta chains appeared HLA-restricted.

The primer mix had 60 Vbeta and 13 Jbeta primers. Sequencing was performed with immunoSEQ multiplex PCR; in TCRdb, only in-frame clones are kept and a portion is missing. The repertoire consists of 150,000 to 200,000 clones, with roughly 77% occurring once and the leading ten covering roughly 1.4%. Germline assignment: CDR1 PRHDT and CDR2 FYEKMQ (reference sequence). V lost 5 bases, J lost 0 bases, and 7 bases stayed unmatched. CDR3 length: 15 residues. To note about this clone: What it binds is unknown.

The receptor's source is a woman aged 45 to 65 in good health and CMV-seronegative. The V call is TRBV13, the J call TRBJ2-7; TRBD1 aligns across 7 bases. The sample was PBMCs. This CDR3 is CASSPDRASSYEQYF. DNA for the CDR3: TGTGCCAGCAGCCCCGACAGGGCGAGCTCCTACGAGCAGTACTTC. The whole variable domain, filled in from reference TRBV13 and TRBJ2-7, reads AAGVIQSPRHLIKEKRETATLKCYPIPRHDTVYWYQQGPGQDPQFLISFYEKMQSDKGSIPDRFSAQQFSDYHSELNMSSLELGDSALYFCASSPDRASSYEQYFGPGTRLTVT.